This is a list of T cell receptor beta chains from one sample in a study of cytomegalovirus exposure and HLA in healthy donors. Sequenced by immunoSEQ multiplex PCR; TCRdb stores in-frame clones only, minus some. The repertoire has 95,000 to 110,000 clones, about 9.5% of them found once; the top ten carry about 5%. Sequencing was performed on PBMCs. The receptor set was obtained from a man aged 40-49 years in good health and CMV-seropositive. The CDR3 runs from the conserved cysteine through the conserved F or W. Fields, in order: clone size, J gene, V gene, D gene, CDR3 DNA, CDR3 protein. A D gene is named only where the DNA matches it firmly. The size field is filled for only some rows; it gives once, few, many or a size class.

>few|TRBJ1-2|TRBV28|NA
TGTGCCAGCAGTCCACCCCATAGGGGTTTCTCTGGCTACACCTTC
CASSPPHRGFSGYTF
>NA|TRBJ1-1|TRBV29-1|NA
TGCAGCGTTGAAGTGAGTAGCGGGGGAATGAACACTGAAGCTTTCTTT
CSVEVSSGGMNTEAFF
>NA|TRBJ2-7|TRBV7-9|NA
TGTGCCAGCAGCCCAGCCTACGAGCAGTACTTC
CASSPAYEQYF
>NA|TRBJ2-3|TRBV7-9|NA
TGTGCCAGCAGCCCTACAGGGTTAGATACGCAGTATTTT
CASSPTGLDTQYF
>NA|TRBJ2-7|TRBV27|TRBD2
TGTGCCAGCAGTTCCTATGGACTAGCCCCCGAGCAGTACTTC
CASSSYGLAPEQYF
>NA|TRBJ2-1|TRBV4-1|NA
TGCGCCAGCAGCCTCCACCAACCCCTAGCGTCCAATGAGCAGTTCTTC
CASSLHQPLASNEQFF
>few|TRBJ1-1|TRBV14|NA
TGTGCCAGCAGCCAAGATTCCTCGAACACTGAAGCTTTCTTT
CASSQDSSNTEAFF
>few|TRBJ2-7|TRBV10-2|NA
TGCGCCACTACCCCGGTCGAGCAGTACTTC
CATTPVEQYF
>few|TRBJ2-3|TRBV6-5|TRBD2
TGTGCCAGCGGAGCGGGAGCGGCGACAGATACGCAGTATTTT
CASGAGAATDTQYF
>NA|TRBJ1-4|TRBV28|NA
TGTGCCAGCAGTACCCAGGGACTCGGCAATGAAAAACTGTTTTTT
CASSTQGLGNEKLFF
>NA|TRBJ2-6|TRBV14|NA
TGTGCCAGCAGCCCCAGGGGTTCAGGGGCCAACGTCCTGACTTTC
CASSPRGSGANVLTF
>NA|TRBJ2-7|TRBV14|NA
TGTGCCAGCAGCCAAGAATACTTCTACGAGCAGTACTTC
CASSQEYFYEQYF
>few|TRBJ2-3|TRBV4-2|NA
TGTGCCAGCAGCTTAGCCGGAGGTGGCACAGATACGCAGTATTTT
CASSLAGGGTDTQYF
>NA|TRBJ2-7|TRBV7-2|TRBD2
TGTGCCAGCAGCTTAGGCTTAGCGGGACACCCGGGGGAGCAGTACTTC
CASSLGLAGHPGEQYF
>NA|TRBJ2-1|TRBV19|TRBD2
TGTGCCAGCCGAGCGGGGATAAAACTTAATGAGCAGTTCTTC
CASRAGIKLNEQFF
>few|TRBJ2-6|TRBV5-3|NA
TGTGCCAGAAGTCAGGACTCTGGGGCCAACGTCCTGACTTTC
CARSQDSGANVLTF
>NA|TRBJ2-7|TRBV6-5|NA
TGTGCCAGCAGTTACTTGGGTCGGGAAGGCTACGAGCAGTACTTC
CASSYLGREGYEQYF
>NA|TRBJ2-1|TRBV11-3|TRBD2
TGTGCCAGCAGCTTATCAGACATGGCTAGCGGGAGTTGGCAGTTCTTC
CASSLSDMASGSWQFF
>few|TRBJ2-3|TRBV10-3|NA
TGTGCCATCAGTTGGGAGGTGGGGGGCACAGATACGCAGTATTTT
CAISWEVGGTDTQYF
>NA|TRBJ2-7|TRBV6-5|TRBD2
TGTGCCAGCAGTTACGACGGACTAGGGTCCTACGAGCAGTACTTC
CASSYDGLGSYEQYF
>few|TRBJ2-3|TRBV5-1|TRBD2
TGCGCCAGCAGCCCCGGCGGGGGGGGAGATACGCAGTATTTT
CASSPGGGGDTQYF
>NA|TRBJ2-1|TRBV27|NA
TGTGCCAGCAGCCCGGGAGCCCTAGGCGGGGAGCAGTTCTTC
CASSPGALGGEQFF
>many|TRBJ2-1|TRBV5-1|TRBD2
TGCGCCAGCAGCCGTACCGGGACTAGGGGCGACAATGAGCAGTTCTTC
CASSRTGTRGDNEQFF
>few|TRBJ2-7|TRBV5-1|TRBD2
TGCGCCAGCAGCTTGACTTTCGGGACTAGCGGGAGGTTGGATGAGCAGTACTTC
CASSLTFGTSGRLDEQYF
>few|TRBJ2-5|TRBV5-1|TRBD2
TGCGCCAGCAGCTTGGCTAGCGGGAGCCAAGAGACCCAGTACTTC
CASSLASGSQETQYF
>few|TRBJ2-3|TRBV27|TRBD2
TGTGCCAGCAGTTTCGGGACTAGCGGGAGCACAGATACGCAGTATTTT
CASSFGTSGSTDTQYF
>few|TRBJ2-5|TRBV7-2|TRBD2
TGTGCCAGCAGCCTACTAGCGGGAAGGGGGGAGACCCAGTACTTC
CASSLLAGRGETQYF